The 26 T cell receptor beta chains below all came from one sample that was sequenced in a study of T cell responses to AZD1222 COVID-19 vaccine. Profiling relied on immunoSEQ multiplex PCR, and the TCRdb table lists in-frame clones only, not all of them. The sample lists roughly 70,000 clones, around 90% occurring once. Specimen: peripheral blood, collected 28 days after the second dose of the MenACWY control vaccine. The receptors were sampled from an adult who received the MenACWY meningococcal vaccine as a control.

The gene calls are TRBV2 and TRBJ1-4; no firm D call. Germline CDR1 reads SNHLY; CDR2 reads FYNNEI. The CDR3 runs to 13 residues. V lost 5 bases and J 8 bases, leaving 12 bases between the germline ends. CDR3 in DNA: TGTGCCAGCAGTCTTTCGTGGGGAGAAAAACTGTTTTTT. Its translation: CASSLSWGEKLFF.

In this sample, this clone turned up a few times. V usage is TRBV18 and J usage is TRBJ1-2, with unresolved D. V lost 3 bases and J lost 8, with 13 bases in between. Germline CDR1 is KGHSH and CDR2 is LQKENI. This CDR3 has 13 residues. This chain's CDR3 is CASSPGRNTGYTF. CDR3 in DNA: TGTGCCAGCTCACCCGGACGGAACACGGGCTACACCTTC. Full variable domain (missing parts from reference TRBV18 and TRBJ1-2): NAGVMQNPRHLVRRRGQEARLRCSPMKGHSHVYWYRQLPEEGLKFMVYLQKENIIDESGMPKERFSAEFPKEGPSILRIQQVVRGDSAAYFCASSPGRNTGYTFGSGTRLTVV.

This clone was seen only a few times. The chain uses TRBV28 and TRBJ1-1; no clear D. The germline CDR1 and CDR2 sequences are MDHEN and SYDVKM. V was trimmed by 8 bases and J by 9 bases, leaving 13 bases between them. The CDR3 extends over 11 amino acids. The CDR3 DNA reads as TGTGCCAGCGGCGGGATACTTCAAGCTTTCTTT. This codes for CASGGILQAFF.

CDR3 in DNA: TGTGCCAGCAGCTCTGACAGGGACCATGGCTACACCTTC. Translation: CASSSDRDHGYTF. The chain joins TRBV5-8 to TRBJ1-2, with 7 positions matching TRBD1. The V and J ends lost 3 bases and 6 bases, in that order; junction bases with no gene match: 5. The germline CDR1 and CDR2 sequences are SGHTS and YDEGEE. This CDR3 region has 13 residues. Full variable domain (remainder filled in from reference TRBV5-8 and TRBJ1-2): EAGVTQSPTHLIKTRGQQATLRCSPISGHTSVYWYQQALGLGLQFLLWYDEGEERNRGNFPPRFSGRQFPNYSSELNVNALELEDSALYLCASSSDRDHGYTFGSGTRLTVV.

This chain uses TRBV7-9 with TRBJ2-3, with 8 bases that match TRBD2. The trim removed 6 bases at V and 0 bases at J, leaving 2 bases unmatched. The CDR3 totals 14 residues. Germline CDR1 SEHNR, CDR2 FQNEAQ (reference sequence). CDR3 nucleotide sequence: TGTGCCAGCAGAGGACTAGCCAGCACAGATACGCAGTATTTT. Translated, it gives CASRGLASTDTQYF. Full variable domain (outside the CDR3, taken from reference TRBV7-9 and TRBJ2-3): DTGVSQNPRHKITKRGQNVTFRCDPISEHNRLYWYRQTLGQGPEFLTYFQNEAQLEKSRLLSDRFSAERPKGSFSTLEIQRTEQGDSAMYLCASRGLASTDTQYFGPGTRLTVL.

This clone was recorded only once. This rearrangement joins TRBV6-9 to TRBJ2-6; unclear D gene. Trimming pared 4 bases from V and 2 bases from J, leaving 9 bases between. The CDR3 is 15 residues long. Looked up from germline, CDR1 is MNHGY and CDR2 is SVAAGI. The CDR3 reads CASSCREPGANVLTF. In DNA form, the CDR3 reads TGTGCCAGCAGTTGTCGAGAACCTGGGGCCAACGTCCTGACTTTC.

This clone was recorded only once. The CDR3 DNA follows: TGTGCCACCAGTGAGGGAGGACAGGGGGCAGAGACCCAGTACTTC. This encodes CATSEGGQGAETQYF. V and J are TRBV24-1 and TRBJ2-5; 11 positions match TRBD1. This CDR3 spans 15 amino acids. Germline-derived CDR1 and CDR2 are KGHDR and SFDVKD. Trimming removed 4 bases from V and 4 bases from J; junction bases left unmatched: 4.

This chain uses TRBV7-2 with TRBJ2-2; D is ambiguous. V shed 4 bases and J shed 2 bases, with 11 bases lying between them. Germline V CDR1 and CDR2: SGHTA, FQGNSA. There are 15 residues in the CDR3. CDR3 region: CASSSNARNTGELFF. CDR3 nucleotides: TGTGCCAGCAGCTCAAACGCCAGAAACACCGGGGAGCTGTTTTTT.

In nucleotides, the CDR3 is TGTGCCAGTAGGCGTCGGGGACTCGATAATTCACCCCTCCACTTT. Translated: CASRRRGLDNSPLHF. The chain combines TRBV19 with TRBJ1-6; maybe TRBD1 (5 bases). V was shortened by 6 bases and J by 5 bases, with 14 bases between the two germline ends. Looked up from germline, CDR1 is LNHDA and CDR2 is SQIVND (reference sequence). CDR3 length equals 15 residues.

A single count supports this clone. The chain combines TRBV18 with TRBJ2-1; no firm D call. Germline lookup yields CDR1 KGHSH and CDR2 LQKENI. Trimming stripped 6 bases from V and 2 bases from J, with 11 bases between. The length of the CDR3 is 14 residues. The CDR3 here is CASSGGQTYNEQFF. The DNA of the CDR3 is TGTGCCAGCTCGGGCGGTCAGACCTACAATGAGCAGTTCTTC.

V gene TRBV6-5 combines with J gene TRBJ1-2; D is possibly TRBD1 (5 bases). Germline loops: CDR1 MNHEY, CDR2 SVGAGI. The V gene lost 5 bases and the J gene lost 4 bases, with 17 bases spanning the gap. The CDR3 spans 15 residues. CDR3 residues: CASSPQGGGTYGYTF. The CDR3 coding sequence is TGTGCCAGCAGTCCCCAGGGTGGGGGAACCTATGGCTACACCTTC.

The chain joins TRBV28 to TRBJ1-1; the match to TRBD1 covers 8 bases. The CDR3 length is 15 residues. From germline, CDR1 is MDHEN and CDR2 SYDVKM. The junction had 3 bases not matched to a gene; V was cut back by 2 bases and J by 1 base. Here the CDR3 DNA reads TGTGCCAGCAGTTTAGGGGGACAGGAGAACACTGAAGCTTTCTTT. It is translated as CASSLGGQENTEAFF.

CDR3 sequence reads: CASSGSLPDRRGVDTEAFF. In DNA form, the CDR3 reads TGCGCCAGCAGCGGAAGTTTACCAGACAGGCGAGGCGTGGACACTGAAGCTTTCTTT. V is TRBV5-1 and J is TRBJ1-1, with D maybe TRBD1 (6 bases). CDR3 size: 19 residues. The germline CDR1 and CDR2 sequences are SGHRS and YFSETQ. The V and J ends lost 4 bases and 3 bases respectively, with 28 bases between them.

This clone was detected only once. The chain carries TRBV14 and TRBJ2-1; perhaps TRBD1 as D (6 bases). Deletions cut 2 bases from V and 7 bases from J, with 18 bases between. The germline gives CDR1 SGHDN, CDR2 FVKESK. The CDR3 length is 16 residues. CDR3 DNA sequence: TGTGCCAGCAGCCAAAGGTCCAGCCTCAGGGGAAATGAGCAGTTCTTC. Protein sequence: CASSQRSSLRGNEQFF.

J is TRBJ2-7 and V is TRBV7-9; no definite D call. Germline V gives CDR1 SEHNR, CDR2 FQNEAQ (reference sequence). This CDR3 has 13 residues. Trimming pared 5 bases from V and 2 bases from J, leaving 10 bases between. This chain's CDR3 is CASSAPLAYEQYF. The CDR3 DNA reads as TGTGCCAGCAGCGCACCTCTTGCCTACGAGCAGTACTTC.

This clone came up a few times. The chain uses TRBV19 and TRBJ1-1; the D gene is possibly TRBD1 (5 bases). The CDR3 length is 13 residues. The ends were cut back, 7 bases at V and 4 bases at J, with 13 bases in the middle. Germline CDR1 is LNHDA and CDR2 is SQIVND (reference sequence). The CDR3 DNA is TGTGCCAGTACGAGGGGTATAGGCACTGAAGCTTTCTTT. Its translation: CASTRGIGTEAFF.

This chain connects TRBV18 to TRBJ1-4, with TRBD1 as a possible D gene (5 bases). The CDR3 sequence is 14 residues long. V lost 6 bases and J lost 8, with 16 bases in between. The germline gives CDR1 KGHSH, CDR2 LQKENI. This CDR3 reads CASSTRGEGEKLFF. CDR3 DNA sequence: TGTGCCAGCTCGACCCGGGGGGAAGGAGAAAAACTGTTTTTT.

The rearrangement joins TRBV4-1 to TRBJ1-5; tentatively, D is TRBD1 (5 bases). Germline CDR1 MGHRA, CDR2 YSYEKL. The V end was cut by 4 bases, the J end by 3 bases, with 16 bases between. The CDR3 totals 16 residues. CDR3 residues: CASSPAGTPNNQPQHF. The CDR3 DNA is TGCGCCAGCAGCCCCGCCGGGACCCCTAACAATCAGCCCCAGCATTTT.

The V gene is TRBV11-2, the J gene TRBJ2-1, with 9 bases matching TRBD2. The junction had 6 bases not matched to a gene; V was cut back by 0 bases and J by 3 bases. The CDR3 totals 17 residues. Per the germline V gene, CDR1 is SGHAT and CDR2 is FQNNGV. The CDR3 coding sequence is TGTGCCAGCAGCTTAGACCCCTCTAGCGGGGTCTACAATGAGCAGTTCTTC. It yields the protein CASSLDPSSGVYNEQFF.

This clone appeared a single time. The rearrangement joins TRBV28 to TRBJ2-3, with D unresolved. The CDR3 totals 16 residues. Trimming pared 4 bases from V and 0 bases from J, leaving 14 bases between. In germline, CDR1 is MDHEN, CDR2 SYDVKM. The CDR3 DNA reads as TGTGCCAGCAGTTCCCCCGGCGCGCCCAGCACAGATACGCAGTATTTT. This codes for CASSSPGAPSTDTQYF. The variable domain in full, completed from reference TRBV28 and TRBJ2-3, reads DVKVTQSSRYLVKRTGEKVFLECVQDMDHENMFWYRQDPGLGLRLIYFSYDVKMKEKGDIPEGYSVSREKKERFSLILESASTNQTSMYLCASSSPGAPSTDTQYFGPGTRLTVL.

The V gene is TRBV10-3, the J gene TRBJ2-1, with 13 positions matching TRBD2. With V trimmed by 3 bases and J by 11 bases, 10 bases remained unmatched. The CDR3 loop spans 16 amino acids. Germline V gene lookup returns CDR1 ENHRY and CDR2 SYGVKD. This CDR3 is CAISERLAGGGSKQFF. The CDR3 DNA reads TGTGCCATCAGTGAACGACTAGCGGGAGGTGGTTCGAAGCAGTTCTTC.

This chain uses TRBV11-2 with TRBJ2-7; D is perhaps TRBD1 (8 bases). CDR3 length: 14 amino acids. The germline V gene has CDR1 SGHAT and CDR2 FQNNGV. Trimming took off 5 bases at V and 4 bases at J, with 15 bases between the two ends. CDR3 DNA: TGTGCCAGCAGCAACTACAGGGGGGGGTACGAGCAGTACTTC. Translating gives CASSNYRGGYEQYF.

This clone has only one observation. The chain couples TRBV6-5 to TRBJ1-2, with TRBD1 matching 7 bases. Trimming took 4 bases from V and 7 from J; bases not matched to a gene: 6. There are 13 residues in the CDR3. Germline values: CDR1 MNHEY, CDR2 SVGAGI. As DNA, the CDR3 is TGTGCCAGCAGTTCCGACACAGGGGCTGGCTACACCTTC. It translates to CASSSDTGAGYTF.

The chain combines TRBV2 with TRBJ1-4, with unresolved D. V dropped 1 base and J dropped 10 bases, with 13 bases sitting between them. This CDR3 region has 14 residues. From germline, CDR1 is SNHLY and CDR2 FYNNEI. CDR3 loop: CASSEVGPGGKLFF. For the CDR3, the DNA is TGTGCCAGCAGTGAAGTTGGGCCTGGCGGAAAACTGTTTTTT.

The CDR3 DNA reads TGTGCCAGCAGACGAGGACAGAACACCGGGGAGCTGTTTTTT. Translated: CASRRGQNTGELFF. The chain recombines TRBV6-4 with TRBJ2-2; possible D gene TRBD1, 5 bases. Germline V gives CDR1 MRHNA, CDR2 SNTAGT. The length of the CDR3 is 14 residues. The germline V and J ends were trimmed by 6 bases and 1 base, with 9 bases remaining between them.

The gene calls are TRBV5-1 and TRBJ1-1; D unclear. V gave up 4 bases and J gave up 1 base, with 8 bases separating them. The length of the CDR3 is 13 residues. Germline CDR1 reads SGHRS; CDR2 reads YFSETQ. The CDR3 sequence is CASSPFENTEAFF. Here the CDR3 DNA reads TGCGCCAGCAGCCCCTTTGAGAACACTGAAGCTTTCTTT.